These 18 T cell receptor beta chains were all obtained from the same sample, sequenced in a study of cytomegalovirus exposure and HLA in healthy donors. The PCR had 60 Vbeta and 13 Jbeta primers. Assay used: immunoSEQ multiplex PCR; TCRdb lists only in-frame clones, some missing. The sample records more than 75,000 clones, 85% to 90% being singletons. Sequencing input: PBMCs. These receptors were obtained from a man in his late teens or twenties in good health and CMV-seronegative.

The chain is built from TRBV9 and TRBJ1-2; 7 nucleotides match TRBD1. With 3 bases clipped from V and 7 bases from J, the junction kept 9 bases outside the gene matches. The CDR3 loop spans 14 amino acids. Germline values: CDR1 SGDLS, CDR2 YYNGEE. The CDR3 region has the DNA TGTGCCAGCAGCGGAACTACAGGGGCAGGTGGCTACACCTTC. This codes for CASSGTTGAGGYTF. Drawing the rest from reference TRBV9 and TRBJ1-2, the complete variable domain is DSGVTQTPKHLITATGQRVTLRCSPRSGDLSVYWYQQSLDQGLQFLIQYYNGEERAKGNILERFSAQQFPDLHSELNLSSLELGDSALYFCASSGTTGAGGYTFGSGTRLTVV.

This chain uses TRBV10-3 with TRBJ1-1, with 7 bases matching TRBD1. Per the germline V gene, CDR1 is ENHRY and CDR2 is SYGVKD. J was trimmed by 1 base and V by 6 bases; bases with no gene match: 5. The CDR3 totals 14 residues. CDR3 loop: CAIRETGSNTEAFF. The CDR3 bases are TGTGCCATCAGGGAGACAGGGTCGAACACTGAAGCTTTCTTT.

The gene calls are TRBV14 and TRBJ2-7; TRBD1 aligns across 7 bases. V lost 4 bases to trimming and J lost 3 bases; unmatched junction nucleotides: 3. This CDR3 has 13 amino acids. Germline V gene sequence: CDR1 SGHDN, CDR2 FVKESK. This CDR3 is CASSLGTDYEQYF. The CDR3 DNA reads as TGTGCCAGCAGCCTCGGGACAGACTACGAGCAGTACTTC.

This chain connects TRBV7-2 to TRBJ1-5, with 7 positions matching TRBD1. In germline, CDR1 is SGHTA, CDR2 FQGNSA. Unmatched junction bases numbered 14, after V lost 5 bases and J lost 7 bases. CDR3 length equals 16 residues. The CDR3 DNA reads TGTGCCAGCAGCCTGACCCTGACAGGGACTGGCCAGCCCCAGCATTTT. This sequence encodes CASSLTLTGTGQPQHF.

CDR3 sequence (DNA): TGTGCCAGCACCCGCCGGGTAGCGGGAGGCCCAGGGCTCTGGGAGACCCAGTACTTC. It is translated as CASTRRVAGGPGLWETQYF. V is TRBV7-9 and J is TRBJ2-5; 10 bases map to TRBD2. CDR1 is SEHNR and CDR2 is FQNEAQ in the germline V gene (reference sequence). With V trimmed by 7 bases and J by 5 bases, 22 bases remained unmatched. The CDR3 covers 19 residues.

The rearrangement links TRBV7-9 to TRBJ1-4; 9 nucleotides agree with TRBD1. V lost 5 bases and J lost 8; bases outside the gene matches: 12. The CDR3 consists of 16 residues. Germline CDR1 reads SEHNR; CDR2 reads FQNEAQ (reference sequence). As DNA, the CDR3 is TGTGCCAGCAGCCCCGGGACAGGGTGGATTCAAGAAAAACTGTTTTTT. Its protein product is CASSPGTGWIQEKLFF.

This clone was seen only once. The J gene is TRBJ1-1, the V gene TRBV27; maybe TRBD1 (5 bases). V was cut by 5 bases and J by 4 bases, with 17 bases left in between. The CDR3 covers 15 residues. CDR1 and CDR2 (germline): MNHEY, SMNVEV (reference sequence). Here the CDR3 reads CASSPGWGGGTEAFF. The DNA for the CDR3 is TGTGCCAGCAGTCCGGGGTGGGGGGGAGGCACTGAAGCTTTCTTT.

The count of this clone is one. The chain carries TRBV4-3 and TRBJ2-1; TRBD1 might be the D (7 bases). Germline CDR1 is LGHNA and CDR2 is YSLEER. CDR3 length: 18 residues. Trimming stripped 0 bases from V and 7 bases from J, with 22 bases between. Here the CDR3 reads CASSQDSSDGGQRNEQFF. DNA for the CDR3: TGCGCCAGCAGCCAAGACTCTTCGGACGGGGGACAGAGGAATGAGCAGTTCTTC.

This clone was picked up one time. CDR3: CASSFTGGVRDTQYF. The DNA for the CDR3 is TGTGCCAGCAGTTTTACAGGGGGAGTTAGAGATACGCAGTATTTT. This sequence joins TRBV7-2 and TRBJ2-3, with 8 nucleotides matching TRBD1. Germline V gene sequence: CDR1 SGHTA, CDR2 FQGNSA. CDR3 length equals 15 residues. V lost 6 bases to trimming and J lost 5 bases; unmatched junction nucleotides: 10.

This clone was detected once. The chain uses TRBV28 and TRBJ1-2; 9 bases are a match to TRBD1. CDR3 size: 14 residues. V was clipped by 7 bases and J by 1 base; unmatched bases: 4. Germline V gene lookup returns CDR1 MDHEN and CDR2 SYDVKM. CDR3 coding DNA: TGTGCCAGCATCACAGGGGGCAATAACTATGGCTACACCTTC. As protein: CASITGGNNYGYTF.

V and J are TRBV5-6 and TRBJ2-7; 8 nucleotides align to TRBD1. The CDR3 totals 16 residues. Per the germline V gene, CDR1 is SGHDT and CDR2 is YYEEEE. The trim removed 3 bases at V and 5 bases at J, leaving 13 bases unmatched. CDR3 DNA: TGTGCCAGCAGCTCCGGTTGGGGAGACAGGGGACACGAGCAGTACTTC. Amino acid sequence: CASSSGWGDRGHEQYF.

The chain combines TRBV7-9 with TRBJ2-7; 9 nucleotides match TRBD1. In germline, CDR1 is SEHNR, CDR2 FQNEAQ (reference sequence). CDR3 size: 16 residues. V was clipped by 5 bases and J by 4 bases; unmatched bases: 12. As DNA, the CDR3 is TGTGCCAGCAGCCGACAAACAGGGGGCGCTGGGTACGAGCAGTACTTC. Its protein product is CASSRQTGGAGYEQYF.

The chain employs TRBV7-2 and TRBJ2-1, with a possible D match to TRBD2 (5 bases). The V end was cut by 4 bases, the J end by 8 bases, with 12 bases between. Germline V gene lookup returns CDR1 SGHTA and CDR2 FQGNSA. The CDR3 covers 13 residues. CDR3 DNA: TGTGCCAGCAGCTCCCAGGTGAGGGATGAGCAGTTCTTC. Amino acid sequence: CASSSQVRDEQFF.

This chain links TRBV5-6 with TRBJ2-7; D remains unclear. Germline V CDR1 and CDR2: SGHDT, YYEEEE. The CDR3 contains 13 residues. The V end was cut by 0 bases, the J end by 0 bases, with 4 bases between. The CDR3 is CASSLERSYEQYF. The CDR3 bases are TGTGCCAGCAGCTTGGAGCGCTCCTACGAGCAGTACTTC.

V gene TRBV18 combines with J gene TRBJ2-7; perhaps TRBD2 as D (6 bases). V was cut by 2 bases and J by 3 bases, with 14 bases left in between. The CDR3 spans 15 residues. Germline lookup yields CDR1 KGHSH and CDR2 LQKENI. Written as DNA, the CDR3 is TGTGCCAGCTCACCATTGGGCGTAGCGGACTACGAGCAGTACTTC. Translation gives CASSPLGVADYEQYF.

The chain is built from TRBV28 and TRBJ1-4; 7 positions match TRBD1. Germline assignment: CDR1 MDHEN and CDR2 SYDVKM. V lost 7 bases and J lost 8; bases outside the gene matches: 7. The CDR3 is made up of 13 amino acids. Here the CDR3 reads CASKLTGKEKLFF. CDR3 coding DNA: TGTGCCAGCAAGTTGACAGGGAAGGAAAAACTGTTTTTT.

This sequence joins TRBV7-2 and TRBJ2-1, with 8 bases aligning to TRBD2. Unmatched junction bases numbered 24, after V lost 0 bases and J lost 8 bases. Per the germline V gene, CDR1 is SGHTA and CDR2 is FQGNSA. The CDR3 runs 21 residues. The CDR3 region is CASSLAPERSGSRWYHDEQFF. CDR3 DNA sequence: TGTGCCAGCAGCTTAGCCCCCGAAAGAAGCGGGAGCAGATGGTACCACGATGAGCAGTTCTTC.

The chain joins TRBV5-4 to TRBJ2-5; the D gene is possibly TRBD1 (5 bases). The end of the DNA aligns better with TRBJ2-7, so the J call may be wrong. This CDR3 comprises 14 residues. Germline-derived CDR1 and CDR2 are SGHNT and YYREEE (reference sequence). The CDR3 is CASSLGGQAYEQYF. The CDR3, as DNA: TGTGCCAGCAGCTTGGGGGGCCAGGCCTACGAGCAGTACTTC.